The entry below gives a single T cell receptor (beta chain) sequence along with its context. This entry comes from a study of blood T cells in healthy people across ages. A second PCR of roughly 7 to 11 cycles used a sample-barcoded 5' primer and a J-beta primer mix. Tagging of each cDNA molecule was performed by a template-switch adaptor with 12 random nucleotides. TCRdb re-called the 5' RACE reads through MiXCR, storing one row per CDR3 protein. The sample contains about 970,000 distinct CDR3 sequences, roughly 51% of which appear only once. The CDR3 consists of 14 residues. The germline V gene has CDR1 KGHSH and CDR2 LQKENI. V was trimmed by 3 bases and J by 1 base, leaving 8 bases between them.

The sequencing sample was made of blood. The chain has TRBV18 and TRBJ2-3; D is uncertain. This receptor was taken from a woman aged 55 to 70 in good health. The CDR3 region is CASSPSLGTDTQYF. The CDR3 DNA reads TGTGCCAGCTCACCGAGTTTGGGCACAGATACGCAGTATTTT.